This passage covers 23 T cell receptor beta chains from one sample sequenced in a study of T cells in Graves' hyperthyroidism and ophthalmopathy. Using RNA transcripts as the source, TCR beta CDR3 regions were amplified. First-round RT-PCR of the TCR CDR3 relied on the HTBI primer set. MiXCR, applied by TCRdb to the multiplex PCR reads, yields one record per CDR3 protein. This table holds 500,000 to 600,000 distinct CDR3 sequences, more than 45% found once. The sample comprised peripheral blood or thyroid tissue (not recorded which). The source of these receptors is a young woman with Graves' hyperthyroidism.

About this clonotype: Compared with germline, one end of the junction differs, possibly owing to a read error. The gene calls are TRBV7-2 and TRBJ2-5; 16 nucleotides line up with TRBD2. In germline, CDR1 is SGHTA, CDR2 FQGNSA. The CDR3 runs 18 residues. The DNA of the CDR3 is TGTGCCAGCAGCTTTGGGGGGACTAGCGGGAGGGCCCAAAAGACCCAGTACTTC. Translation: CASSFGGTSGRAQKTQYF.

Ten or more counts support this clonotype. The V and J genes are TRBV2 and TRBJ2-7; a possible D gene is TRBD2 (6 bases). Germline values: CDR1 SNHLY, CDR2 FYNNEI. This CDR3 spans 14 amino acids. Deletions cut 6 bases from V and 0 bases from J, with 12 bases between. The DNA of the CDR3 is TGTGCCAGCAGGGCCGGGACTTCCTCCTACGAGCAGTACTTC. Encoded protein: CASRAGTSSYEQYF.

This clonotype was observed many times. The rearrangement uses TRBV5-8 and TRBJ2-5, with a weak D call TRBD1 (5 bases). Trimming shortened V by 0 bases and J by 5 bases, and 11 bases separated the two germline ends. The CDR3 runs to 14 residues. The germline V gene encodes CDR1 SGHTS and CDR2 YDEGEE. The CDR3 bases are TGTGCCAGCAGCTTGGGAGTCAGGGTTGAGACCCAGTACTTC. Translation: CASSLGVRVETQYF. The full variable domain, completed using reference TRBV5-8 and TRBJ2-5, is EAGVTQSPTHLIKTRGQQATLRCSPISGHTSVYWYQQALGLGLQFLLWYDEGEERNRGNFPPRFSGRQFPNYSSELNVNALELEDSALYLCASSLGVRVETQYFGPGTRLLVL.

The V call is TRBV12-3 or TRBV12-4, the J call TRBJ2-7; 10 bases agree with TRBD2. Unmatched junction bases numbered 10, after V lost 5 bases and J lost 0 bases. There are 17 residues in the CDR3. DNA of the CDR3: TGTGCCAGCAGTCCAACGGGACTAGCGAGGAGCTCCTACGAGCAGTACTTC. Translating it yields CASSPTGLARSSYEQYF.

This clonotype has at least ten counts. The J gene is TRBJ1-2, the V gene TRBV9; D is ambiguous. Trimming removed 1 base at V and 10 bases at J, with 14 bases between. Germline CDR1 is SGDLS and CDR2 is YYNGEE. The CDR3 is 13 amino acids. In DNA, the CDR3 is TGTGCCAGCAGCGTAAATACCCGGAGGGACTACACCTTC. Its translation is CASSVNTRRDYTF.

This clonotype has more than one count but fewer than ten. This chain uses TRBV28 with TRBJ1-2; D might be TRBD1 (6 bases). Trimming shortened V by 2 bases and J by 5 bases, and 12 bases separated the two germline ends. The length of the CDR3 is 14 residues. Germline-derived CDR1 and CDR2 are MDHEN and SYDVKM. The CDR3 DNA is TGTGCCAGCAGTTTACCAGGGGTGGGTTATGGCTACACCTTC. This gives the protein CASSLPGVGYGYTF.

This clonotype was observed a single time. The chain uses TRBV7-3 and TRBJ2-5; TRBD2 is a possible D gene (6 bases). Germline V gives CDR1 SGHTA, CDR2 FQGTGA. The CDR3 length is 13 residues. V gave up 1 base and J gave up 5 bases, with 8 bases separating them. Here the CDR3 DNA reads TGTGCCAGCAGCTTAATGGGGAGGGAGACCCAGTACTTC. This codes for CASSLMGRETQYF.

This clonotype was found many times. The rearrangement joins TRBV5-6 to TRBJ1-1, with D uncertain. This CDR3 contains 13 residues. CDR1 and CDR2 from the germline V gene are SGHDT and YYEEEE. V was clipped by 0 bases and J by 7 bases, with 10 bases between them. As DNA, the CDR3 is TGTGCCAGCAGCTTGGAAGATTGGGGTGAAGCTTTCTTT. Its translation: CASSLEDWGEAFF.

The V and J genes are TRBV7-2 and TRBJ1-1; tentatively, D is TRBD1 (5 bases). This CDR3 comprises 13 residues. The ends were cut back, 5 bases at V and 11 bases at J, with 18 bases in the middle. From germline, CDR1 is SGHTA and CDR2 FQGNSA. DNA for the CDR3: TGTGCCAGCAGCCCCATGGGGATCGGGGGGGCTTTCTTT. Its translation is CASSPMGIGGAFF.

This clonotype has a count of ten or more. The rearrangement joins TRBV29-1 to TRBJ1-4; D uncertain. CDR1 is SQVTM and CDR2 is ANQGSEA in the germline V gene. This CDR3 spans 16 amino acids. V lost 3 bases, J lost 1 base, and 15 bases lay in between. Here the CDR3 reads CSVDDEGMGTNEKLFF. The CDR3, as DNA: TGCAGCGTTGACGACGAGGGAATGGGAACTAATGAAAAACTGTTTTTT.

Comments on this clonotype: Relative to the germline gene, one junction end is altered; a read error may explain this. The chain joins TRBV10-3 to TRBJ1-1; D is possibly TRBD1 (5 bases). This CDR3 is built from 14 residues. Germline V gives CDR1 ENHRY, CDR2 SYGVKD. The DNA of the CDR3 is TGCGCCATCAGCTTGGCCAGGGCGAACACTGAAGCTTTCTTT. Its protein is CAISLARANTEAFF.

This clonotype was seen at least ten times. The gene calls are TRBV20-1 and TRBJ1-1; D is ambiguous. With 1 base removed from V and 2 bases from J, the gap between germline ends came to 8 bases. The CDR3 is 13 residues long. Germline loops: CDR1 DFQATT, CDR2 SNEGSKA (reference sequence). The CDR3 reads CSARGNANTEAFF. The CDR3 DNA reads as TGCAGTGCTAGAGGAAACGCTAACACTGAAGCTTTCTTT.

Ten or more counts support this clonotype. V is TRBV7-6 and J is TRBJ2-7, with D perhaps TRBD1 or TRBD2 (5 bases each). The germline V gene has CDR1 SGHVS and CDR2 FNYEAQ. The CDR3 contains 13 residues. Between the trimmed V and J ends, which lost 5 bases and 6 bases, there was a span of 14 bases. CDR3 sequence: CASSEGPPAEQYF. In nucleotides, the CDR3 is TGTGCCAGCAGCGAGGGGCCCCCGGCCGAGCAGTACTTC.

This chain joins TRBV9 and TRBJ2-7; 9 bases fit TRBD1. Germline loops: CDR1 SGDLS, CDR2 YYNGEE. V lost 4 bases to trimming and J lost 3 bases; unmatched junction nucleotides: 8. The CDR3 is 15 amino acids. The CDR3, as DNA: TGTGCCAGCAGCATATGGACAGGGGCTGGCTACGAGCAGTACTTC. Its protein product is CASSIWTGAGYEQYF.

This clonotype was recorded only once. The DNA of the CDR3 is TGCAGCCCGCCCCGCCAAGAGACCCAGTACTTC. It yields the protein CSPPRQETQYF. The chain combines TRBV29-1 with TRBJ2-5; no reliable D call. CDR3 length: 11 amino acids. V was cut by 8 bases and J by 1 base, with 8 bases left in between. Germline V gene lookup returns CDR1 SQVTM and CDR2 ANQGSEA.

There are many counts of this clonotype. The chain links TRBV6-6 to TRBJ1-2; tentatively, D is TRBD1 (5 bases). The V and J ends lost 0 bases and 8 bases respectively, with 10 bases between them. CDR1 MNHNY and CDR2 SVGAGI come from the germline V gene (reference sequence). The CDR3 runs 13 residues. The CDR3 DNA sequence: TGTGCCAGCAGTTACTCGGGGGAGCCAGGCTACACCTTC. Amino acids: CASSYSGEPGYTF.

This clonotype is a singleton in its sample. At one end the junction does not follow the germline gene, possibly because of a read error. This chain uses TRBV4-2 with TRBJ2-7; TRBD2 agrees at 8 bases. This CDR3 is built from 14 residues. From germline, CDR1 is LGHNA and CDR2 YNFKEQ. CDR3: CASSSGGGTGELYF. CDR3 in DNA: TGTGCCAGCAGCTCGGGAGGGGGGACCGGGGAGCTGTACTTC.

In its sample, this clonotype was seen many times. V and J are TRBV24-1 and TRBJ1-2; D is possibly TRBD1 (5 bases). Germline CDR1 reads KGHDR; CDR2 reads SFDVKD. V lost 1 base, J lost 7 bases, and 15 bases lay in between. The CDR3 length is 15 residues. This CDR3 is CATSDLNGGQGGYTF. CDR3 DNA: TGTGCCACCAGTGATTTAAACGGCGGTCAGGGTGGCTACACCTTC.

This clonotype was counted at least ten times. The chain has TRBV15 and TRBJ2-3; 9 nucleotides match TRBD2. Germline values: CDR1 LNHNV, CDR2 YYDKDF (reference sequence). Trimming took 0 bases from V and 6 from J; bases not matched to a gene: 7. CDR3 length: 16 amino acids. The CDR3 region is CATSRDGVAGADTQYF. The CDR3 DNA is TGTGCCACCAGCAGAGATGGAGTAGCGGGGGCGGATACGCAGTATTTT.

Ten or more counts support this clonotype. The V and J genes are TRBV20-1 and TRBJ1-2; the D is unclear. V was cut by 3 bases and J by 4 bases, with 9 bases left in between. This CDR3 is built from 12 residues. Per the germline V gene, CDR1 is DFQATT and CDR2 is SNEGSKA (reference sequence). The CDR3 protein is CSASGVVYGYTF. Written as DNA, the CDR3 is TGCAGTGCTAGTGGGGTCGTCTATGGCTACACCTTC.

Details on this clonotype: A read error is possible here, since a much larger clone lies one base away. The CDR3 end shows no conserved phenylalanine or tryptophan, and so a read error is likely. The CDR3 coding sequence is TGCGCCAGCAGCCTCAGGGACAGGGATTCTTCCTACGAGCAGTACCTC. Protein product: CASSLRDRDSSYEQYL. This chain joins TRBV4-1 and TRBJ2-7; 9 positions match TRBD1. The CDR3 runs 16 residues. Germline V gene lookup returns CDR1 MGHRA and CDR2 YSYEKL. V shed 4 bases and J 1 base; nucleotides not matched to a gene: 8.

Ten or more counts support this clonotype. The chain has TRBV20-1 and TRBJ1-2, with no clear D. With 4 bases removed from V and 1 base from J, the gap between germline ends came to 10 bases. The germline V gene has CDR1 DFQATT and CDR2 SNEGSKA (reference sequence). There are 13 residues in the CDR3. CDR3 sequence reads: CSAMGRFNYGYTF. The CDR3 DNA sequence: TGCAGTGCTATGGGCCGATTTAACTATGGCTACACCTTC.

This clonotype came up many times. V is TRBV20-1 and J is TRBJ2-7; D is possibly TRBD2 (6 bases). Looked up from germline, CDR1 is DFQATT and CDR2 is SNEGSKA (reference sequence). The CDR3 loop spans 13 amino acids. The CDR3 nucleotides are TGCAGCGCAACCCCCGGGAGAACCTACGAGCAGTACTTC. Amino acid sequence: CSATPGRTYEQYF.